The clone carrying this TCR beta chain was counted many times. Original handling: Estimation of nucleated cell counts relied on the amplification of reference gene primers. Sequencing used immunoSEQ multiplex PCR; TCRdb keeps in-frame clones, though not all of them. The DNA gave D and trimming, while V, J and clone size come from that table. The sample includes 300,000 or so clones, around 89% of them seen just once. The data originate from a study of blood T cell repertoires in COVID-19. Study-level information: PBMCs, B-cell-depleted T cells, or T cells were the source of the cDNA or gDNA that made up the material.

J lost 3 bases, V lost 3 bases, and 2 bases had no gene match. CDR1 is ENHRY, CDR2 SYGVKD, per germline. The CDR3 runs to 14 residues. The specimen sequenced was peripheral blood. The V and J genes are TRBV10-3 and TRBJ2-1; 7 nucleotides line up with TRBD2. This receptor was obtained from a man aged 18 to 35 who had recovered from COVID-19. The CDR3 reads CAISDRTSYNEQFF. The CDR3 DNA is TGTGCCATCAGTGACCGGACTAGCTACAATGAGCAGTTCTTC.